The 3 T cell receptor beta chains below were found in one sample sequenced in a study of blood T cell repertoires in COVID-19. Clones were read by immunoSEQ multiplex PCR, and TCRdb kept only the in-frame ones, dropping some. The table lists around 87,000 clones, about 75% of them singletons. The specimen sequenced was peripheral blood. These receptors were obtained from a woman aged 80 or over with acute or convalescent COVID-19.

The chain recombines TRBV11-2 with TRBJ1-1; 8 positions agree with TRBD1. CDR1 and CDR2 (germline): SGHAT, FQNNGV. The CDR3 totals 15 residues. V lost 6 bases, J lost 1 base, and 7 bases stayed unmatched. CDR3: CASSTDRGGNTEAFF. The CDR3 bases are TGTGCCAGCAGTACAGACAGGGGCGGGAACACTGAAGCTTTCTTT.

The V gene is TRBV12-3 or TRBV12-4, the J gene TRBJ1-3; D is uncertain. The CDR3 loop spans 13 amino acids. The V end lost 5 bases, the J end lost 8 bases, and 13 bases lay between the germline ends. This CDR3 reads CASSRTQRDTIYF. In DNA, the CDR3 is TGTGCCAGCAGTCGGACTCAAAGGGACACCATATATTTT.

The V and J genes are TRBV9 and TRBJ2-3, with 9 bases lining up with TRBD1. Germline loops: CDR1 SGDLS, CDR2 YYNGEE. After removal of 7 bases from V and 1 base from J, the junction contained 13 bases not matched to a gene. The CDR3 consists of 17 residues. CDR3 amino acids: CASSYGTGRSGTDTQYF. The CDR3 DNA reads TGTGCCAGCTCCTATGGGACAGGGCGGAGCGGCACAGATACGCAGTATTTT.